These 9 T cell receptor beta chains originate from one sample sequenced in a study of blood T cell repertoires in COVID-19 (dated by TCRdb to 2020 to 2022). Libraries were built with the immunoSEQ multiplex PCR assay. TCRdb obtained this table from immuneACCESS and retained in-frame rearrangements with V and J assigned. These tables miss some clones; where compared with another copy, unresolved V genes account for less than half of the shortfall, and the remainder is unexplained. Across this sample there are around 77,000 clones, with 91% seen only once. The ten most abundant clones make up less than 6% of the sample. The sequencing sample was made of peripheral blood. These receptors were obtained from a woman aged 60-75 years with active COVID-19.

The chain's CDR3 is CASSLDGSGRALFF. DNA for the CDR3: TGTGCCAGCAGCTTAGATGGTAGCGGGAGGGCCTTGTTCTTC. The chain has TRBV7-2 and TRBJ2-1; 11 nucleotides agree with TRBD2. J lost 15 bases, V lost 1 base, and 8 bases had no gene match. The CDR3 totals 14 residues. Germline V lookup: CDR1 SGHTA, CDR2 FQGNSA.

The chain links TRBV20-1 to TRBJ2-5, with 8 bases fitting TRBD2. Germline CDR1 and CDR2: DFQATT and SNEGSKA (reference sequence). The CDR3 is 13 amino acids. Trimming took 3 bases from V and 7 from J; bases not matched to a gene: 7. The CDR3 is CSASGGRGGTQYF. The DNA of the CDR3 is TGCAGTGCTAGTGGGGGACGGGGGGGGACCCAGTACTTC.

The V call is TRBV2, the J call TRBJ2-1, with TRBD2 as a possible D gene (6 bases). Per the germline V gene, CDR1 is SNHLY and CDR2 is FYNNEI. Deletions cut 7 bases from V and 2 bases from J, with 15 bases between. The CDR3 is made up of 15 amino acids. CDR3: CASTSWLATYNEQFF. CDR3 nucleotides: TGTGCCAGCACCTCTTGGCTAGCGACCTACAATGAGCAGTTCTTC.

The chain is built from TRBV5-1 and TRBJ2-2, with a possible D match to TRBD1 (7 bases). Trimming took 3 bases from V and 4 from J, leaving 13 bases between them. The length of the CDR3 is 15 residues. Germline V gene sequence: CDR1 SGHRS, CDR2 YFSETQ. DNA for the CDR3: TGCGCCAGCAGCTGGGGGGACAGAGGCACCGGGGAGCTGTTTTTT. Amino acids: CASSWGDRGTGELFF.

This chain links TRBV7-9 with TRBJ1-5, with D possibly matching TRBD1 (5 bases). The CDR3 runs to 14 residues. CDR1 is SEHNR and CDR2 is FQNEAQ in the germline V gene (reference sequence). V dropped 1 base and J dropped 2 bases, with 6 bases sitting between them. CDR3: CASSLGRGNQPQHF. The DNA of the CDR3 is TGTGCCAGCAGCTTAGGCAGGGGCAATCAGCCCCAGCATTTT.

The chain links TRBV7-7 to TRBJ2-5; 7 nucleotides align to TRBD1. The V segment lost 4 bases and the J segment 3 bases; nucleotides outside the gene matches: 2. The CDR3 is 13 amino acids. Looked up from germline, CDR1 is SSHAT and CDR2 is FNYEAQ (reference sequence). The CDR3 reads CASSSDRKETQYF. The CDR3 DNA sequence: TGTGCCAGCAGCTCGGACAGGAAAGAGACCCAGTACTTC.

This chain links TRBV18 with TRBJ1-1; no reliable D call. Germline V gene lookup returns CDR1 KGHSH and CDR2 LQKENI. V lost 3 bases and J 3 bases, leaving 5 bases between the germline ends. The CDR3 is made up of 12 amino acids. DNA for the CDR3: TGTGCCAGCTCACCCGGGGACACTGAAGCTTTCTTT. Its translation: CASSPGDTEAFF.

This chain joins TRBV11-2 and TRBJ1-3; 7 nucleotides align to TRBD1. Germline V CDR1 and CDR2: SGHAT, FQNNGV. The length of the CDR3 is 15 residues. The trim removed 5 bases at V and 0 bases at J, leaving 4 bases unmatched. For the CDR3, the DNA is TGTGCCAGCAGCCGAACAGGGGACTCTGGAAACACCATATATTTT. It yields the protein CASSRTGDSGNTIYF.

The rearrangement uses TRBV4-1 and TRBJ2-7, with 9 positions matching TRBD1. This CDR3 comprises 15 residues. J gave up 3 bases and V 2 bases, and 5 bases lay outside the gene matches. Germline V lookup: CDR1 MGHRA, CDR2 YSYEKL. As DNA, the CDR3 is TGCGCCAGCAGCCAAACGACAGGGGGTTACTACGAGCAGTACTTC. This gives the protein CASSQTTGGYYEQYF.